This TCR beta chain appears in the sequencing data of a study of blood T cells in healthy people across ages. This clonotype turned up a few times. What it binds is not known. Caucasian, healthy and from Russia, the donors were aged between roughly 6 and 95. PCR was performed a second time for roughly 7 to 12 cycles using a sample-barcoded 5' primer and a J-beta primer mix. TCRdb recomputed calls from the 5' RACE reads with MiXCR, one row per CDR3 protein. The sample consists of 850,000 to 1,000,000 distinct CDR3 sequences, approximately 49% of them appearing once. General study results and limits: Measured against age, TCR beta diversity per million T cells decreased in a roughly linear manner.

The germline V and J ends were trimmed by 0 bases and 2 bases, with 8 bases remaining between them. This CDR3 spans 14 amino acids. Germline V gene lookup returns CDR1 SGHRS and CDR2 YFSETQ. The receptor was isolated from a man in his thirties or forties in good health. Sample: blood. The chain recombines TRBV5-1 with TRBJ1-2; a possible D gene is TRBD1 (6 bases). This chain's CDR3 is CASSLEDSNYGYTF. The CDR3 DNA sequence: TGCGCCAGCAGCTTGGAGGACAGCAACTATGGCTACACCTTC.